This entry lists 27 T cell receptor beta chains sequenced from one sample in a study of shared clonotypes between healthy human individuals. Here immunoSEQ multiplex PCR was the method, and the copy in TCRdb shows in-frame clones only, minus some. The data hold approximately 720,000 clones, with less than 80% observed a single time. The sequenced material came from memory CD4+ T cells sorted from blood. Subset in this sample: CD45RA-negative fraction. These receptors were taken from a young woman in good health.

The rearrangement joins TRBV5-8 to TRBJ2-5; 7 nucleotides match TRBD1. CDR1 and CDR2 from the germline V gene are SGHTS and YDEGEE. V lost 4 bases and J lost 2; bases outside the gene matches: 5. The CDR3 extends over 14 amino acids. CDR3 DNA: TGTGCCAGCAGCGGGGGACAGTTGCAAGAGACCCAGTACTTC. Translated: CASSGGQLQETQYF.

The chain has TRBV19 and TRBJ2-5; 10 positions match TRBD1. Near its end, the DNA agrees better with TRBJ2-7, so the J call may be wrong. The germline gives CDR1 LNHDA, CDR2 SQIVND (reference sequence). The CDR3 sequence is 15 residues long. CDR3 protein: CASSGGTGDSYEQYF. CDR3 DNA: TGTGCCAGTAGTGGCGGGACAGGGGATTCCTACGAGCAGTACTTC.

This clone was observed a single time. The rearrangement links TRBV6-5 to TRBJ2-2; possibly TRBD1 for D (6 bases). In germline, CDR1 is MNHEY, CDR2 SVGAGI. Trimming took off 5 bases at V and 4 bases at J, with 11 bases between the two ends. This CDR3 has 14 amino acids. Here the CDR3 reads CASSRQDTTGELFF. In nucleotides, the CDR3 is TGTGCCAGCAGTCGACAGGACACCACCGGGGAGCTGTTTTTT.

V is TRBV2 and J is TRBJ1-1, with D uncertain. Trimming took off 9 bases at V and 2 bases at J, with 7 bases between the two ends. CDR1 SNHLY and CDR2 FYNNEI come from the germline V gene. The CDR3 is made up of 11 amino acids. The CDR3 is CASQKNTEAFF. The CDR3 DNA sequence: TGTGCCAGTCAAAAAAACACTGAAGCTTTCTTT.

This clone came up many times. The chain joins TRBV2 to TRBJ2-3, with TRBD2 matching 7 bases. J lost 2 bases, V lost 10 bases, and 6 bases had no gene match. CDR1 is SNHLY and CDR2 is FYNNEI in the germline V gene. CDR3 length: 13 amino acids. The CDR3 reads CAIPGTTTDTQYF. The CDR3, as DNA: TGTGCCATACCCGGGACTACCACAGATACGCAGTATTTT.

This clone has at least ten counts. The V call is TRBV5-6, the J call TRBJ2-1; 11 nucleotides agree with TRBD2. Losses at the gene ends were 0 bases for V and 6 bases for J; bases not matched to a gene: 11. Per the germline V gene, CDR1 is SGHDT and CDR2 is YYEEEE. This CDR3 is 18 amino acids long. The CDR3 reads CASSLGTSGRRVGNEQFF. CDR3 DNA sequence: TGTGCCAGCAGCTTGGGTACTAGCGGGAGAAGGGTAGGCAATGAGCAGTTCTTC.

The V and J genes are TRBV2 and TRBJ2-7; unclear D gene. V dropped 8 bases and J dropped 6 bases, with 14 bases sitting between them. The CDR3 loop spans 12 amino acids. Germline V gene sequence: CDR1 SNHLY, CDR2 FYNNEI. Here the CDR3 reads CASLRQVPEQYF. The DNA for the CDR3 is TGTGCCAGCCTCCGGCAGGTACCCGAGCAGTACTTC. Full variable domain (outside the CDR3, taken from reference TRBV2 and TRBJ2-7): EPEVTQTPSHQVTQMGQEVILRCVPISNHLYFYWYRQILGQKVEFLVSFYNNEISEKSEIFDDQFSVERPDGSNFTLKIRSTKLEDSAMYFCASLRQVPEQYFGPGTRLTVT.

The chain employs TRBV4-1 and TRBJ2-7; tentative D call: TRBD1 (6 bases). CDR3 length: 15 residues. CDR1 is MGHRA and CDR2 is YSYEKL in the germline V gene. V gave up 2 bases and J gave up 4 bases, with 15 bases separating them. Here the CDR3 reads CASSQPVRGKYEQYF. The DNA of the CDR3 is TGCGCCAGCAGCCAACCAGTCAGGGGCAAATACGAGCAGTACTTC.

This sequence joins TRBV9 and TRBJ2-1, with no clear D. V shed 3 bases and J shed 1 base, with 14 bases lying between them. Germline assignment: CDR1 SGDLS and CDR2 YYNGEE. The CDR3 sequence is 16 residues long. The CDR3 sequence: CASSGITSGSYNEQFF. In DNA, the CDR3 is TGTGCCAGCAGCGGCATTACTTCAGGATCCTACAATGAGCAGTTCTTC.

The J gene is TRBJ2-3, the V gene TRBV15, with D uncertain. Trimming pared 5 bases from V and 0 bases from J, leaving 12 bases between. Per germline, CDR1 LNHNV and CDR2 YYDKDF (reference sequence). This CDR3 contains 15 residues. In DNA form, the CDR3 reads TGTGCCACCAGCGGCTACTACGACAGCACAGATACGCAGTATTTT. Its protein product is CATSGYYDSTDTQYF.

The J gene is TRBJ1-1, the V gene TRBV7-9; D unclear. V was clipped by 6 bases and J by 9 bases, with 14 bases between them. The CDR3 sequence is 12 residues long. Germline CDR1 and CDR2: SEHNR and FQNEAQ (reference sequence). The CDR3 DNA sequence: TGTGCCAGCAGTTCGAGGGCCGAGAAAGCTTTCTTT. This translates into CASSSRAEKAFF.

This clone was observed many times. The chain couples TRBV7-9 to TRBJ2-1; D unresolved. The length of the CDR3 is 14 residues. V lost 1 base and J lost 7, with 11 bases in between. Germline-derived CDR1 and CDR2 are SEHNR and FQNEAQ (reference sequence). This CDR3 reads CASSLVGYGNEQFF. DNA for the CDR3: TGTGCCAGCAGCTTAGTAGGGTATGGGAATGAGCAGTTCTTC.

The chain is built from TRBV27 and TRBJ1-1; 7 bases align to TRBD1. The V segment lost 2 bases and the J segment 8 bases; nucleotides outside the gene matches: 5. Germline V lookup: CDR1 MNHEY, CDR2 SMNVEV (reference sequence). The CDR3 has 13 amino acids. CDR3: CASSLMRGLEAFF. As DNA, the CDR3 is TGTGCCAGCAGTTTAATGAGGGGGCTAGAAGCTTTCTTT.

J is TRBJ2-5 and V is TRBV11-1; TRBD2 matches at 9 bases. In germline, CDR1 is SGHAT, CDR2 FQDESV (reference sequence). With V trimmed by 5 bases and J by 5 bases, 9 bases remained unmatched. The CDR3 consists of 15 residues. The CDR3 region has the DNA TGTGCCAGCAGCCCCCGATTTAGCGGGAGTGAGACCCAGTACTTC. Its protein is CASSPRFSGSETQYF.

The chain combines TRBV15 with TRBJ1-4, with 11 bases that match TRBD1. Germline V gene sequence: CDR1 LNHNV, CDR2 YYDKDF (reference sequence). The V segment lost 2 bases and the J segment 7 bases; nucleotides outside the gene matches: 3. The CDR3 runs to 15 residues. CDR3 region: CATSRSGTGGEKLFF. The CDR3 DNA is TGTGCCACCAGCAGATCCGGGACAGGGGGTGAAAAACTGTTTTTT.

This chain links TRBV10-3 with TRBJ1-3, with D hard to call. Germline lookup yields CDR1 ENHRY and CDR2 SYGVKD. The CDR3 covers 13 residues. V was shortened by 5 bases and J by 0 bases, with 5 bases between the two germline ends. The CDR3 DNA reads as TGTGCCATCAGTAGTGGCTCTGGAAACACCATATATTTT. Residues: CAISSGSGNTIYF.

The chain carries TRBV2 and TRBJ1-5, with unresolved D. Trimming cost V 3 bases and J 2 bases, with 8 bases left between them. The CDR3 totals 14 residues. Germline V CDR1 and CDR2: SNHLY, FYNNEI. CDR3 region: CASSDYSRNQPQHF. CDR3 coding DNA: TGTGCCAGCAGTGATTACAGCCGCAATCAGCCCCAGCATTTT.

The chain carries TRBV5-1 and TRBJ2-2; no reliable D call. Germline values: CDR1 SGHRS, CDR2 YFSETQ. Trimming left V 0 bases short and J 2 bases short, with 14 bases between. This CDR3 comprises 17 residues. CDR3 sequence reads: CASSLALGQVNTGELFF. CDR3 in DNA: TGCGCCAGCAGCTTGGCCCTAGGGCAGGTCAACACCGGGGAGCTGTTTTTT.

The sample holds a few counts of this clone. The chain has TRBV6-1 and TRBJ2-7, with D possibly called TRBD1 or TRBD2 (8 bases each). Germline CDR1 reads MNHNS; CDR2 reads SASEGT. Deletions cut 4 bases from V and 4 bases from J, with 17 bases between. The CDR3 is made up of 15 amino acids. The CDR3 here is CASSAGGTGTYEQYF. The CDR3 DNA follows: TGTGCCAGCAGTGCGGGGGGGACAGGAACATACGAGCAGTACTTC.

This sequence joins TRBV4-1 and TRBJ2-7; possible D gene TRBD1, 6 bases. The germline gives CDR1 MGHRA, CDR2 YSYEKL. There are 15 residues in the CDR3. V shed 1 base and J shed 6 bases, with 16 bases lying between them. CDR3 nucleotide sequence: TGCGCCAGCAGCCAAGGTCACAGGGATCTGGTCGAGCAGTACTTC. This codes for CASSQGHRDLVEQYF.

The rearrangement joins TRBV10-1 to TRBJ1-1, with D unclear. The CDR3 runs to 14 residues. The V and J ends lost 7 bases and 1 base respectively, with 13 bases between them. Looked up from germline, CDR1 is WNHNN and CDR2 is SYGVQD (reference sequence). The CDR3 DNA sequence: TGCGCCAGCACACTACATGTCGGGAACACTGAAGCTTTCTTT. It encodes CASTLHVGNTEAFF.

This clone was seen at least ten times. This chain connects TRBV2 to TRBJ2-4; 11 nucleotides match TRBD2. Germline values: CDR1 SNHLY, CDR2 FYNNEI. This CDR3 has 16 amino acids. Germline trimming cut 6 bases from V and 2 bases from J; bases unmatched to any gene: 6. CDR3 residues: CASRQGLAAPKNIQYF. DNA for the CDR3: TGTGCCAGCAGGCAGGGACTAGCGGCCCCCAAAAACATTCAGTACTTC. The whole variable domain, remainder taken from reference TRBV2 and TRBJ2-4, is EPEVTQTPSHQVTQMGQEVILRCVPISNHLYFYWYRQILGQKVEFLVSFYNNEISEKSEIFDDQFSVERPDGSNFTLKIRSTKLEDSAMYFCASRQGLAAPKNIQYFGAGTRLSVL.

This clone came up once. The chain recombines TRBV19 with TRBJ1-5; D gene uncertain. The CDR3 consists of 17 residues. Trimming took off 8 bases at V and 0 bases at J, with 20 bases between the two ends. From germline, CDR1 is LNHDA and CDR2 SQIVND (reference sequence). CDR3 sequence reads: CASGSRHKAYSNQPQHF. The DNA for the CDR3 is TGTGCCAGTGGCTCCCGACATAAGGCTTATAGCAATCAGCCCCAGCATTTT.

This chain joins TRBV11-2 and TRBJ2-6, with a tentative D call TRBD2 (6 bases). V was cut by 4 bases and J by 0 bases, with 13 bases left in between. The germline gives CDR1 SGHAT, CDR2 FQNNGV. CDR3 length: 17 residues. The CDR3 DNA reads as TGTGCCAGCAGCTCGGGGGACGCTCTCTCTGGGGCCAACGTCCTGACTTTC. The encoded protein is CASSSGDALSGANVLTF. Combining the CDR3 with reference TRBV11-2 and TRBJ2-6 gives the whole variable domain EAGVAQSPRYKIIEKRQSVAFWCNPISGHATLYWYQQILGQGPKLLIQFQNNGVVDDSQLPKDRFSAERLKGVDSTLKIQPAKLEDSAVYLCASSSGDALSGANVLTFGAGSRLTVL.

The rearrangement links TRBV5-1 to TRBJ2-5; D gene unclear. V lost 0 bases and J 5 bases, leaving 8 bases between the germline ends. This CDR3 contains 13 residues. From germline, CDR1 is SGHRS and CDR2 YFSETQ. The CDR3 loop is CASSLGIEETQYF. The CDR3 DNA reads as TGCGCCAGCAGCTTGGGGATCGAGGAGACCCAGTACTTC.

The V call is TRBV7-7, the J call TRBJ2-1, with 8 bases identical to TRBD2. This CDR3 contains 15 residues. Trimming cost V 1 base and J 5 bases; bases outside gene matches: 4. Germline CDR1 is SSHAT and CDR2 is FNYEAQ (reference sequence). The CDR3 protein is CASSLGELADNEQFF. The CDR3 DNA sequence: TGTGCCAGCAGCTTAGGGGAACTAGCGGACAATGAGCAGTTCTTC.

The chain combines TRBV2 with TRBJ1-1; D not certain. Germline assignment: CDR1 SNHLY and CDR2 FYNNEI. The CDR3 consists of 13 residues. Between the trimmed V and J ends, which lost 6 bases and 1 base, there was a span of 9 bases. CDR3 sequence: CASRMEENTEAFF. For the CDR3, the DNA is TGTGCCAGCAGAATGGAAGAGAACACTGAAGCTTTCTTT.